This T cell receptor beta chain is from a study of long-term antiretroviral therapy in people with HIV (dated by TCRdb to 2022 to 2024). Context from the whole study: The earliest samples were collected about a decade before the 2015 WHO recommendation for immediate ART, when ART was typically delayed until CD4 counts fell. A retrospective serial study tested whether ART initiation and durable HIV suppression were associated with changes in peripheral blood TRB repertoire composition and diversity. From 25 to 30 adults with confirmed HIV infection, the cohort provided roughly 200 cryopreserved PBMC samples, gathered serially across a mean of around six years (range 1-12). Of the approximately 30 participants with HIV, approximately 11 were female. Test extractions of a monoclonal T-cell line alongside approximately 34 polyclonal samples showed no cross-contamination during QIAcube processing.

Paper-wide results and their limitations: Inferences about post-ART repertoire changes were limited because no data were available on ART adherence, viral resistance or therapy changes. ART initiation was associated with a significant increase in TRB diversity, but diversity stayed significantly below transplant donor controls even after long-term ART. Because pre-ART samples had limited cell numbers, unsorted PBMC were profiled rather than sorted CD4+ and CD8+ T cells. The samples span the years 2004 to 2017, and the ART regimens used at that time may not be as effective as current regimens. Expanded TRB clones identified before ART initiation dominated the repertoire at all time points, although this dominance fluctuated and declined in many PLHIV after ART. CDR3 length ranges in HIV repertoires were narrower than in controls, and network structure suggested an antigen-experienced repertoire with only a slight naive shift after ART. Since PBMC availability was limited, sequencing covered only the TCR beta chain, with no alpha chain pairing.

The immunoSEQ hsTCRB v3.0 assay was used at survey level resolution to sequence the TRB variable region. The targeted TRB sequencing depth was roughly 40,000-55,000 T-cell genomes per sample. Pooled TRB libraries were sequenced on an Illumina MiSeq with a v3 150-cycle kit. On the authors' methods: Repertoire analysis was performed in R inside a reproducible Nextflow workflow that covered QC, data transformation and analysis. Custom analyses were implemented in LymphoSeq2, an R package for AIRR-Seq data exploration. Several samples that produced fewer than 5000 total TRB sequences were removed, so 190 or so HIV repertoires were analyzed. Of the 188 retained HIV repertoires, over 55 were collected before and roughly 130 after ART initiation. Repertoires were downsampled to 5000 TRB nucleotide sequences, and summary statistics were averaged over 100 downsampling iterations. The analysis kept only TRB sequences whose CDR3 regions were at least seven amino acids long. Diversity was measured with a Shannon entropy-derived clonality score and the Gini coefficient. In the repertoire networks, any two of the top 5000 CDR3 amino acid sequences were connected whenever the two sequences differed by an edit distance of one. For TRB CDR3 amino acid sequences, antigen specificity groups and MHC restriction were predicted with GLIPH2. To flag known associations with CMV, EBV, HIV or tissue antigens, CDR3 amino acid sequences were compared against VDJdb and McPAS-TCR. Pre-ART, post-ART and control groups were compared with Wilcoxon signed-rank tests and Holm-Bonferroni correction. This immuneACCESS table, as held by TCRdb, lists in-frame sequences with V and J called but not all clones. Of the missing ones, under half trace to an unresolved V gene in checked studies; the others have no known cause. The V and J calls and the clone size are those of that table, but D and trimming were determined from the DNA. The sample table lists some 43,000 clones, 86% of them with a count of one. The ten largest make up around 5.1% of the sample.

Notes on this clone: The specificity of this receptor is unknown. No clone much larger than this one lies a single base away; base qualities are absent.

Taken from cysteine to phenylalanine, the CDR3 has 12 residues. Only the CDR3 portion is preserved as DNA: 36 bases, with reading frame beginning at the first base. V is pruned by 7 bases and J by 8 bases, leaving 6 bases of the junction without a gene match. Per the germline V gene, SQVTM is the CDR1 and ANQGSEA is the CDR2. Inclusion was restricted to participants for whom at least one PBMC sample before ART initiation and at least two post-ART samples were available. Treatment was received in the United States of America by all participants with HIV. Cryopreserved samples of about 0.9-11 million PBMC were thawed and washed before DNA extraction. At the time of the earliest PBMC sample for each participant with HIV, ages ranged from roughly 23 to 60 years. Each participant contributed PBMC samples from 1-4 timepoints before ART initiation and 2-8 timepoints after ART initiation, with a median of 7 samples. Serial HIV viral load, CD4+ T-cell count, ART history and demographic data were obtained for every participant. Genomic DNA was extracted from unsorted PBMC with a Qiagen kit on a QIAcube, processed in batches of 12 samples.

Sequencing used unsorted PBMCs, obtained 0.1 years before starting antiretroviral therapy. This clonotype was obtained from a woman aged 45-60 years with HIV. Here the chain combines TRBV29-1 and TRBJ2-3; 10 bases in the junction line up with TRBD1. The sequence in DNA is TGCAGCGGGGGGACAGGGGATGTTACGCAGTATTTT. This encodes CSGGTGDVTQYF.